The 2 T cell receptor beta chains reported below all come from one sample, sequenced in a study of T cells in Graves' hyperthyroidism and ophthalmopathy. Template material for amplifying TCR beta CDR3 regions consisted of RNA transcripts. Using the HTBI primer set, a first-round RT-PCR was run on the TCR CDR3. A single record per CDR3 protein comes from TCRdb applying MiXCR to the multiplex PCR reads. This table holds fewer than 900,000 distinct CDR3 sequences, 15% to 20% found once. The material sequenced was blood. These receptors were obtained from a man between 18 and 29 years old with Graves' hyperthyroidism.

This clonotype showed up just a few times. The rearrangement uses TRBV7-8 and TRBJ1-2; D is undetermined. The CDR3 has 13 amino acids. Germline CDR1 SGHVS, CDR2 FQNEAQ. The V end lost 4 bases, the J end lost 2 bases, and 8 bases lay between the germline ends. The CDR3 region has the DNA TGTGCCAGCAGCTCCGAAGGGAACTATGGCTACACCTTC. This sequence encodes CASSSEGNYGYTF.

The CDR3 DNA sequence: TGTGCCAGCAGCCACTCGACAGGGGACACCTACGAGCAGTACTTC. It codes for CASSHSTGDTYEQYF. The chain joins TRBV3-1 to TRBJ2-7, with 8 bases identical to TRBD1. CDR1 is LGHDT and CDR2 is YNNKEL in the germline V gene (reference sequence). The J segment lost 2 bases and the V segment lost 3 bases, leaving 6 bases of the junction unmatched. The CDR3 is 15 residues long.